A selection of T cell receptor beta chains follows, all from one sample in a study of memory CD8 T cells in hepatitis C reinfection. Measured with immunoSEQ multiplex PCR; TCRdb has only the in-frame clones, and not every one. Of tens of thousands of clones in the sample, roughly 90% were seen once. Sequenced sample: naive CD8+ T cells sorted from blood. These receptors were collected from a man aged 18 to 30 with hepatitis C virus infection. CDR3s include the opening cysteine and the closing phenylalanine or tryptophan.

V	CDR3
TRBV7-9	CASSTSGTSGTGELFF
TRBV5-1	CASSPGLAGYNEQFF
TRBV30	CAWSQADTQYF
TRBV6-5	CASSTTGGDNSPLHF
TRBV5-5	CASSEGQMNTEAFF
TRBV13	CASSVGLAGGLGDTQYF
TRBV4-2	CASSQERGQPYQPQHF
TRBV28	CASSTTGQGSYEQYF
TRBV28	CASSLGLAGYEQYF
TRBV6-1	CASSEASLPPRLKQYF
TRBV6-6	CASSPGQGERYF
TRBV6-4	CASNRRGPHNSPLHF
TRBV6-5	CASSYYPSWNTGELFF
TRBV5-8	CASSLFAGAYNEQFF
TRBV7-8	CASRPSSGSGDEQFF
TRBV5-8	CASSPGTGNTEAFF
TRBV6-1	CASSYPGQGYNEQFF
TRBV19	CASTLTGGANQPQHF
TRBV28	CASSRGEEKLFF
TRBV6-6	CASSYSAGYSNQPQHF
TRBV27	CASSVSGGHSRNEQFF
TRBV15	CATSLAGSYNEQFF
TRBV19	CASSMDSNTEAFF
TRBV7-9	CASSPTGSGANVLTF
TRBV27	CASSWTGDTYEQYF
TRBV6-6	CASSYSTGGRSTEAFF
TRBV4-1	CASSQEDGRGYNEQFF
TRBV19	CASSLGQLGEAFF
TRBV2	CASSWTGGLNTEAFF
TRBV27	CASTKDGRSEQFF
TRBV19	CASSVRDRGLGYGYTF
TRBV7-2	CASSFPLGEVTARNTEAFF
TRBV28	CASSLRGGRTEAFF
TRBV2	CASSELAPGTEQFF
TRBV7-6	CASSGTSERTDTQYF
TRBV29-1	CSVSSGRTDTQYF
TRBV18	CASSQGGEPGPLYEQYF
TRBV2	CASSDGVDSNTGELFF
TRBV11-3	CASSFGVSNEQFF
TRBV7-9	CASSSSPQGLNSPLHF
TRBV27	CASSFSDNEQFF
TRBV28	CASSLSQGAGQPQHF
TRBV7-8	CASSPGQGFDEQYF
TRBV19	CASSGSYNEQFF
TRBV6-5	CASSYDPRGSNEQFF
TRBV9	CASSVDASGGQETQYF
TRBV19	CASSGLEGSGELFF
TRBV29-1	CSAAGQSYNEQFF
TRBV11-2	CASSLSGTGPEQFF
TRBV27	CASSFGGGPDGYEQYF
TRBV5-1	CASSPGEGFTGEQFF
TRBV7-9	CASSSLDGNTGELFF